Listed below are T cell receptor beta chains from one sample, sequenced in a study of blood T cell repertoires in COVID-19. Libraries were prepared by immunoSEQ multiplex PCR; TCRdb keeps only in-frame clonotypes and omits some of them. The sample gives nearly 250,000 clones, over 75% of which show up once; about 8.2% is in the top ten. What was sequenced was PBMCs or T cells enriched from blood (not recorded which). Every receptor here comes from a woman aged 45-65 years with acute COVID-19. The CDR3 runs from the conserved cysteine through the conserved F or W. The D gene is left open where the match is weak. The listing skips clone size in some rows; elsewhere it reads once, few, many or a size class.

d_gene,abundance,v_gene,j_gene,CDR3aa,CDR3nt
TRBD1,-,TRBV23-1,TRBJ1-6,CASSHPGTGNRLISYNSPLHF,TGCGCCAGCAGTCACCCAGGGACAGGGAACAGATTGATATCCTATAATTCACCCCTCCACTTT
TRBD1,few,TRBV10-3,TRBJ1-1,CAISESGTGAEAFF,TGTGCCATCAGTGAGTCGGGGACAGGAGCTGAAGCTTTCTTT
TRBD2,-,TRBV29-1,TRBJ2-5,CSAPTSGGETQYF,TGCAGCGCTCCGACTAGCGGGGGAGAGACCCAGTACTTC
TRBD1,once,TRBV19,TRBJ1-4,CASSVGTGNEKLFF,TGTGCCAGTAGTGTCGGGACAGGGAACGAAAAACTGTTTTTT
-,-,TRBV11-2,TRBJ1-4,CASSLDRGNNEKLFF,TGTGCCAGCAGCTTAGACCGGGGTAATAATGAAAAACTGTTTTTT
-,-,TRBV7-2,TRBJ1-6,CASAQGGAYNSPLHF,TGTGCCAGCGCCCAAGGAGGCGCCTATAATTCACCCCTCCACTTT
-,-,TRBV10-3,TRBJ1-1,CAISESVGAGTEAFF,TGTGCCATCAGTGAGTCGGTGGGGGCCGGCACTGAAGCTTTCTTT
TRBD1,-,TRBV2,TRBJ2-7,CASPRSRTGLDYEQYF,TGTGCCAGCCCTCGGTCCCGGACAGGGCTAGACTACGAGCAGTACTTC
TRBD2,-,TRBV7-2,TRBJ2-3,CASSFLAGGPGTDTQYF,TGTGCCAGCAGCTTCCTAGCGGGGGGGCCTGGCACAGATACGCAGTATTTT
TRBD1,once,TRBV4-3,TRBJ1-2,CASSQGGGTGGYGYTF,TGCGCCAGCAGCCAAGGAGGCGGGACAGGGGGTTATGGCTACACCTTC
-,-,TRBV3-1/TRBV3-2,TRBJ2-2,CASSQDGGVTGELFF,TGTGCCAGCAGCCAAGATGGCGGGGTAACCGGGGAGCTGTTTTTT
-,-,TRBV7-2,TRBJ2-1,CASSLDSSSYNEQFF,TGTGCCAGCAGCCTCGACAGTAGCTCCTACAATGAGCAGTTCTTC
TRBD1,-,TRBV18,TRBJ1-1,CASSPPDRGEAFF,TGTGCCAGCTCACCTCCGGACAGGGGTGAAGCTTTCTTT
-,-,TRBV20-1,TRBJ1-2,CSAPQGYGYTF,TGCAGTGCGCCGCAGGGCTATGGCTACACCTTC
TRBD1,-,TRBV6-2/TRBV6-3,TRBJ1-1,CASSYRQGDTEAFF,TGTGCCAGCAGTTACAGACAGGGGGACACTGAAGCTTTCTTT
TRBD1,-,TRBV6-5,TRBJ1-2,CASSIQGVGGYTF,TGTGCCAGCAGTATACAGGGGGTGGGAGGCTACACCTTC
TRBD1,-,TRBV16,TRBJ1-5,CASSRDTGGEGQPQHF,TGTGCCAGCAGCCGCGACACAGGGGGTGAGGGTCAGCCCCAGCATTTT
TRBD1,-,TRBV5-1,TRBJ1-4,CASSQRQGSNEKLFF,TGCGCCAGCAGCCAAAGACAGGGCTCTAATGAAAAACTGTTTTTT
TRBD1,-,TRBV6-4,TRBJ2-2,CASRWTGGSGELFF,TGTGCCAGCAGATGGACAGGGGGCTCCGGGGAGCTGTTTTTT
-,-,TRBV21-1,TRBJ1-5,CASSRTGTSNQPQHF,TGTGCCAGCAGCAGGACAGGGACCAGCAATCAGCCCCAGCATTTT
-,-,TRBV27,TRBJ2-1,CASSFRGDYNEQFF,TGTGCCAGCAGTTTTCGGGGAGATTACAATGAGCAGTTCTTC
-,few,TRBV18,TRBJ2-1,CASSPSRDDEQFF,TGTGCCAGCTCACCATCGAGGGATGACGAGCAGTTCTTC
TRBD1,-,TRBV10-3,TRBJ1-1,CAISNRGGEGDTEAFF,TGTGCCATCAGCAACAGGGGTGGTGAGGGGGACACTGAAGCTTTCTTT
TRBD2,-,TRBV24-1,TRBJ2-3,CATSAASGGTSTDTQYF,TGTGCCACCAGTGCCGCTAGCGGGGGGACTAGCACAGATACGCAGTATTTT
-,-,TRBV9,TRBJ2-7,CASSVGRGSYEQYF,TGTGCCAGCAGCGTAGGCAGAGGATCCTACGAGCAGTACTTC
-,few,TRBV19,TRBJ1-2,CASSIGQGRGYTF,TGTGCCAGTAGTATCGGGCAGGGTAGGGGCTACACCTTC
-,once,TRBV7-2,TRBJ1-5,CASSLGSGAVNSNQPQHF,TGTGCCAGCAGCTTAGGTTCAGGGGCCGTTAATAGCAATCAGCCCCAGCATTTT
TRBD1,-,TRBV5-1,TRBJ2-5,CASSPRTGPETQYF,TGCGCCAGCAGCCCAAGGACAGGGCCAGAGACCCAGTACTTC
-,-,TRBV6-2/TRBV6-3,TRBJ1-1,CASSQGTEAFF,TGTGCCAGCAGTCAGGGCACTGAAGCTTTCTTT
TRBD1,-,TRBV23-1,TRBJ2-7,CASSQSGDRGYEQYF,TGCGCCAGCAGTCAATCGGGGGACAGGGGATACGAGCAGTACTTC
TRBD1,-,TRBV30,TRBJ1-2,CAWLTGGTNYGYTF,TGTGCCTGGCTGACAGGGGGCACTAACTATGGCTACACCTTC
TRBD2,-,TRBV18,TRBJ2-1,CASSPGTSGGAGNEQFF,TGTGCCAGCTCTCCAGGGACTAGCGGGGGGGCTGGAAATGAGCAGTTCTTC
-,few,TRBV10-1,TRBJ1-5,CAILRGPLGQHF,TGCGCCATCCTGAGAGGGCCCCTCGGCCAGCATTTT
-,-,TRBV4-1,TRBJ1-5,CASSQARDQPQHF,TGCGCCAGCAGCCAAGCGAGGGATCAGCCCCAGCATTTT
-,-,TRBV7-9,TRBJ1-3,CASSFTGFPGNTIYF,TGTGCCAGCAGCTTTACAGGGTTCCCTGGAAACACCATATATTTT
TRBD1,-,TRBV5-8,TRBJ2-5,CASSPGTGVETQYF,TGTGCCAGCAGCCCCGGGACAGGGGTGGAGACCCAGTACTTC